The 13 T cell receptor beta chains below come from one sample, sequenced in a study of Tregs in tolerant kidney transplant recipients. The nonmyeloablative bone marrow transplants came from related graft donors, with transient mixed chimerism. TCRdb's copy holds only in-frame clones and misses some; the assay was immunoSEQ multiplex PCR. The sample lists 100,000 or so clones, under 95% occurring once. This material consisted of CD4+ T cells from blood (PBMCs), taken 12 months after the transplant. The receptors derive from a human patient who received a combined kidney and bone marrow transplant. Among the T cells, some may be from the graft donor.

The rearrangement links TRBV4-2 to TRBJ2-5, with D possibly being TRBD1 (6 bases). V lost 7 bases and J 3 bases, leaving 18 bases between the germline ends. Germline lookup yields CDR1 LGHNA and CDR2 YNFKEQ. The CDR3 loop spans 15 amino acids. The chain's CDR3 is CASTPTDGGEETQYF. The CDR3 DNA is TGTGCCAGCACCCCCACTGATGGGGGCGAAGAGACCCAGTACTTC.

This clone has only one observation. This chain links TRBV19 with TRBJ2-5, with D possibly being TRBD1 (5 bases). TRBJ2-7 explains the end of the DNA better; the J call may be wrong. The CDR3 extends over 13 amino acids. CDR1 and CDR2 (germline): LNHDA, SQIVND (reference sequence). CDR3 amino acids: CASSPRQYYEQYF. The CDR3 coding sequence is TGTGCCAGTAGTCCCCGACAGTACTACGAGCAGTACTTC.

The J gene is TRBJ1-5, the V gene TRBV28, with 9 bases aligning to TRBD1. The J segment lost 0 bases and the V segment lost 3 bases, leaving 3 bases of the junction unmatched. From germline, CDR1 is MDHEN and CDR2 SYDVKM. This CDR3 contains 16 residues. CDR3 nucleotides: TGTGCCAGCAGTTTCCGACAGGGGGTTAGCAATCAGCCCCAGCATTTT. It codes for CASSFRQGVSNQPQHF.

V and J are TRBV5-1 and TRBJ2-6, with TRBD2 as a possible D gene (5 bases). The germline V gene has CDR1 SGHRS and CDR2 YFSETQ. Trimming took 7 bases from V and 3 from J, leaving 11 bases between them. There are 14 residues in the CDR3. CDR3: CASRESGGANVLTF. CDR3 bases: TGCGCCAGCCGGGAATCGGGTGGGGCCAACGTCCTGACTTTC.

The rearrangement uses TRBV18 and TRBJ2-2, with 8 bases aligning to TRBD1. V lost 5 bases, J lost 1 base, and 3 bases stayed unmatched. The CDR3 has 15 residues. From germline, CDR1 is KGHSH and CDR2 LQKENI. The CDR3 protein is CASSSQGVNTGELFF. In DNA, the CDR3 is TGTGCCAGCTCATCACAGGGGGTGAACACCGGGGAGCTGTTTTTT.

J is TRBJ2-3 and V is TRBV7-3; weak D call: TRBD2 (6 bases). Trimming removed 3 bases from V and 1 base from J, with 14 bases in between. Germline CDR1 reads SGHTA; CDR2 reads FQGTGA. CDR3 size: 16 residues. CDR3 region: CASSFLGGGGTDTQYF. In DNA, the CDR3 is TGTGCCAGCAGCTTTCTGGGAGGTGGGGGCACAGATACGCAGTATTTT.

This chain's CDR3 is CASSPLSYEQYF. The CDR3 DNA reads as TGTGCCAGCAGCCCCCTCTCCTACGAGCAGTACTTC. The chain links TRBV27 to TRBJ2-7, with D hard to call. Trimming pared 6 bases from V and 0 bases from J, leaving 6 bases between. Germline V gene lookup returns CDR1 MNHEY and CDR2 SMNVEV (reference sequence). This CDR3 has 12 residues.

This clone was counted once. In DNA form, the CDR3 reads TGTGCCAGCAGTTTCAGCGGGATGGCCGGGGAGCTGTTTTTT. It encodes CASSFSGMAGELFF. This chain joins TRBV27 and TRBJ2-2; 7 bases fit TRBD2. The CDR3 runs 14 residues. J lost 6 bases, V lost 3 bases, and 4 bases had no gene match. From germline, CDR1 is MNHEY and CDR2 SMNVEV (reference sequence).

The rearrangement links TRBV20-1 to TRBJ2-1; weak D call: TRBD1 (5 bases). Germline assignment: CDR1 DFQATT and CDR2 SNEGSKA (reference sequence). The length of the CDR3 is 11 residues. Trimming shortened V by 5 bases and J by 8 bases, and 10 bases separated the two germline ends. In nucleotides, the CDR3 is TGCAGTGCTCAGACAGTCCATGAGCAGTTCTTC. Translated, it gives CSAQTVHEQFF.

V is TRBV7-3 and J is TRBJ2-5, with TRBD2 matching over 15 bases. CDR1 SGHTA and CDR2 FQGTGA come from the germline V gene. Losses at the gene ends were 5 bases for V and 2 bases for J; bases not matched to a gene: 3. The CDR3 totals 16 residues. The CDR3 protein is CASSPGTSGGQETQYF. As DNA, the CDR3 is TGTGCCAGCAGCCCCGGGACTAGCGGGGGGCAAGAGACCCAGTACTTC.

The CDR3 region has the DNA TGCGCCAGCAGCCCTGAGGCTTTTTACTATGGCTACACCTTC. It encodes CASSPEAFYYGYTF. The rearrangement links TRBV5-1 to TRBJ1-2; no clear D gene. The V gene's germline CDR1 is SGHRS and CDR2 YFSETQ. CDR3 length equals 14 residues. Trimming took 4 bases from V and 3 from J, leaving 13 bases between them.

The CDR3 loop is CASRTGTSSYNEQFF. The DNA for the CDR3 is TGTGCCAGCAGGACCGGGACTAGCTCCTACAATGAGCAGTTCTTC. This sequence joins TRBV6-5 and TRBJ2-1; TRBD2 matches at 8 bases. CDR3 length equals 15 residues. The J segment lost 0 bases and the V segment lost 6 bases, leaving 4 bases of the junction unmatched. Per the germline V gene, CDR1 is MNHEY and CDR2 is SVGAGI.

The V call is TRBV5-5, the J call TRBJ2-6; the D gene is possibly TRBD1 (6 bases). This CDR3 has 16 residues. CDR1 and CDR2 from the germline V gene are SGHKS and YYEKEE (reference sequence). Trimming cost V 1 base and J 0 bases, with 8 bases left between them. Written as DNA, the CDR3 is TGTGCCAGCAGCTTGCCGACAGGCTCTGGGGCCAACGTCCTGACTTTC. Translation: CASSLPTGSGANVLTF.